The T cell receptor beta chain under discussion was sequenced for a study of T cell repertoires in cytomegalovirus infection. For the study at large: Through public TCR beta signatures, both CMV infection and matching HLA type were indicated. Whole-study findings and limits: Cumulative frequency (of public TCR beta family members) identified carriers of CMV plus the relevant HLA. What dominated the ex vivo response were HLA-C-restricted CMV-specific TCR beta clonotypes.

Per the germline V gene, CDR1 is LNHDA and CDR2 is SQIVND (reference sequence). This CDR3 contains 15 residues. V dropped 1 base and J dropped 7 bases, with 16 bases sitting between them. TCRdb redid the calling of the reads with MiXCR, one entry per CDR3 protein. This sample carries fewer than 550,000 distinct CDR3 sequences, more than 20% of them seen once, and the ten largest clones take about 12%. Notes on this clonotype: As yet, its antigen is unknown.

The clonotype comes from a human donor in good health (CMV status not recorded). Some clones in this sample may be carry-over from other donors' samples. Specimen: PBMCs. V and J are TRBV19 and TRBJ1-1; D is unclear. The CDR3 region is CASSIGPSGRIEAFF. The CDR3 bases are TGTGCCAGTAGTATAGGTCCCAGTGGACGGATTGAAGCTTTCTTT.